Listed below are T cell receptor beta chains from one sample, sequenced in a study of T-cell memory formation after mild COVID-19. One entry per CDR3 protein, called by TCRdb with MiXCR from the 5' RACE reads. The sample has about 420,000 distinct CDR3 sequences; 20% to 30% are singletons. The material sequenced was PBMCs or a T cell subset sorted from them (not recorded which). These receptors were taken from an adult woman who had mild COVID-19 (a few samples of this study predate the infection). Cell type and time point are not known. Each CDR3 is given with its conserved first and last residue. The D gene is left open where the match is weak. Size is stated for part of the rows, as once, few or many counts, or as a class when the clone is expanded.

J gene | clone size | D gene | V gene | CDR3 protein | CDR3 DNA
TRBJ2-1 | few | NA | TRBV12-3/TRBV12-4 | CASSLGLAANEQFF | TGTGCCAGCAGTTTAGGGCTAGCAGCAAATGAGCAGTTCTTC
TRBJ2-7 | few | NA | TRBV20-1 | CSASVDSYEQYF | TGCAGTGCTAGCGTAGATTCCTACGAGCAGTACTTC
TRBJ2-5 | NA | NA | TRBV5-5 | CASTELGTETQYF | TGTGCCAGCACCGAACTCGGCACAGAGACCCAGTACTTC
TRBJ1-1 | many | NA | TRBV7-9 | CASSLEVNTEAFF | TGTGCCAGCAGCTTAGAGGTGAACACTGAAGCTTTCTTT
TRBJ2-1 | few | NA | TRBV24-1 | CATSGRQGGPYNEQFF | TGTGCCACCAGTGGGAGACAGGGAGGACCCTACAATGAGCAGTTCTTC
TRBJ1-1 | NA | NA | TRBV6-6 | CASSPLQGHLNTEAFF | TGTGCCAGCAGTCCTCTACAGGGACACCTGAACACTGAAGCTTTCTTT
TRBJ2-6 | NA | NA | TRBV20-1 | CSAREGSASGANVLTF | TGCAGTGCTAGAGAGGGCTCAGCCTCTGGGGCCAACGTCCTGACTTTC
TRBJ2-1 | few | NA | TRBV27 | CASSTQGGPVDEQFF | TGTGCCAGCAGCACCCAGGGGGGGCCCGTCGATGAGCAGTTCTTC
TRBJ1-2 | NA | TRBD1 | TRBV12-3/TRBV12-4 | CASSRTGYGYTF | TGTGCCAGCAGTCGGACAGGGTACGGCTACACCTTC
TRBJ2-2 | few | NA | TRBV5-1 | CASLPLAPTGELFF | TGCGCCAGCCTCCCCTTAGCGCCGACCGGGGAGCTGTTTTTT
TRBJ2-1 | NA | NA | TRBV2 | CASSGASGTNNEQFF | TGTGCCAGCAGTGGGGCTTCAGGGACCAACAATGAGCAGTTCTTC
TRBJ2-7 | many | TRBD1 | TRBV12-3/TRBV12-4 | CASSLRTGEQYF | TGTGCCAGCAGTTTGCGGACAGGGGAGCAGTACTTC
TRBJ2-7 | many | NA | TRBV5-6 | CASSFGGGHYEQYF | TGTGCCAGCAGCTTTGGAGGGGGCCATTACGAGCAGTACTTC
TRBJ2-1 | few | NA | TRBV7-2 | CASVKDGFIDEQFF | TGTGCCAGCGTAAAAGACGGTTTTATCGATGAGCAGTTCTTC
TRBJ1-2 | many | NA | TRBV9 | CASSVGDGYTF | TGTGCCAGCAGCGTAGGCGATGGCTACACCTTC
TRBJ1-1 | NA | NA | TRBV24-1 | CATRGGSENTEAFF | TGTGCCACCCGTGGTGGGTCCGAAAACACTGAAGCTTTCTTT
TRBJ1-2 | NA | TRBD1 | TRBV5-5 | CASSFFGTGVYGYTF | TGTGCCAGCAGCTTTTTTGGGACAGGGGTCTATGGCTACACCTTC
TRBJ2-3 | NA | NA | TRBV28 | CASSSHITDTQYF | TGTGCCAGCAGTTCCCATATCACAGATACGCAGTATTTT
TRBJ1-1 | NA | NA | TRBV12-3/TRBV12-4 | CASTPGTFAEAFF | TGTGCCAGCACCCCCGGGACATTCGCTGAAGCTTTCTTT
TRBJ1-2 | few | NA | TRBV24-1 | CATSAGTYYGYTF | TGTGCCACCAGTGCAGGGACCTACTATGGCTACACCTTC
TRBJ1-2 | NA | TRBD1 | TRBV29-1 | CSVEGSRQGTYGYTF | TGCAGCGTCGAGGGCTCGAGACAGGGGACCTATGGCTACACCTTC
TRBJ1-4 | many | NA | TRBV6-2/TRBV6-3 | CASRDPGAEKLFF | TGTGCCAGCAGGGACCCAGGCGCCGAAAAACTGTTTTTT
TRBJ2-4 | few | NA | TRBV15 | CATSRDLYDIQYF | TGTGCCACCAGCAGAGATCTCTATGACATTCAGTACTTC
TRBJ2-5 | NA | TRBD2 | TRBV11-2 | CASSLASGGGPQYF | TGTGCCAGCAGCTTAGCGAGCGGGGGGGGGCCCCAGTACTTC
TRBJ2-1 | NA | TRBD1 | TRBV5-6 | CASSFGTGGAGEQFF | TGTGCCAGCAGCTTCGGGACAGGGGGCGCGGGTGAGCAGTTCTTC
TRBJ2-7 | NA | NA | TRBV11-3 | CASTLSWPDYEQYF | TGTGCCAGCACCCTAAGTTGGCCAGACTACGAGCAGTACTTC
TRBJ2-7 | NA | NA | TRBV5-1 | CASSLGVTSSYEQYF | TGCGCCAGCAGCTTAGGCGTTACGAGCTCCTACGAGCAGTACTTC
TRBJ1-2 | few | NA | TRBV5-1 | CASSLELGNYGYTF | TGCGCCAGCAGCTTGGAACTGGGGAACTATGGCTACACCTTC
TRBJ2-5 | once | NA | TRBV27 | CASGTTLQETQYF | TGTGCCAGCGGAACAACACTCCAAGAGACCCAGTACTTC
TRBJ2-7 | NA | TRBD2 | TRBV4-1 | CASSQDTASGGAKQYF | TGCGCCAGCAGCCAAGATACCGCTAGCGGGGGGGCAAAGCAGTACTTC
TRBJ2-1 | NA | TRBD2 | TRBV27 | CASRAGTIYNEQFF | TGTGCCAGCAGAGCCGGGACTATCTACAATGAGCAGTTCTTC
TRBJ1-2 | NA | NA | TRBV5-1 | CASSSPAVGNYGYTF | TGCGCCAGCAGCTCCCCTGCCGTGGGCAACTATGGCTACACCTTC
TRBJ2-7 | few | NA | TRBV7-9 | CASSPVGAGLEQYF | TGTGCCAGCAGCCCAGTGGGGGCCGGCCTCGAGCAGTACTTC
TRBJ2-7 | few | NA | TRBV4-1 | CASSQGLDSGYEQYF | TGCGCCAGCAGCCAAGGGCTGGATAGCGGCTACGAGCAGTACTTC
TRBJ2-3 | few | TRBD1 | TRBV10-3 | CAISESTVFQGAGTDTQYF | TGTGCCATCAGTGAGTCAACCGTTTTTCAGGGGGCCGGCACAGATACGCAGTATTTT
TRBJ2-5 | NA | TRBD2 | TRBV7-8 | CASSLGLTSGAVTQYF | TGTGCCAGCAGCTTGGGGCTGACTAGCGGGGCCGTGACCCAGTACTTC
TRBJ2-1 | NA | NA | TRBV19 | CASSTYGGTSYNEQFF | TGTGCCAGTAGTACCTACGGGGGCACATCCTACAATGAGCAGTTCTTC
TRBJ1-5 | NA | NA | TRBV19 | CASSYSRGNQPQHF | TGTGCCAGTAGTTACAGTCGGGGCAATCAGCCCCAGCATTTT
TRBJ2-1 | once | NA | TRBV7-2 | CASRDGSRGEQFF | TGTGCCAGCAGAGACGGGTCGCGCGGTGAGCAGTTCTTC
TRBJ1-5 | few | TRBD1 | TRBV6-2/TRBV6-3 | CASSYTRGVSNQPQHF | TGTGCCAGCAGTTACACCAGGGGGGTGAGCAATCAGCCCCAGCATTTT
TRBJ1-1 | NA | NA | TRBV5-1 | CASSTLTANTEAFF | TGCGCCAGCAGCACCCTGACAGCAAACACTGAAGCTTTCTTT
TRBJ1-1 | NA | NA | TRBV4-2 | CASSQGAGRLNTEAFF | TGTGCCAGCAGCCAAGGGGCCGGCAGATTGAACACTGAAGCTTTCTTT
TRBJ2-2 | NA | NA | TRBV7-9 | CASSQGGPGELFF | TGTGCCAGCAGCCAGGGGGGACCCGGGGAGCTGTTTTTT
TRBJ1-1 | NA | NA | TRBV20-1 | CSASTHTEAFF | TGCAGTGCTAGTACCCACACTGAAGCTTTCTTT
TRBJ1-1 | few | NA | TRBV5-1 | CASSLLGFGTEAFF | TGCGCCAGCAGCTTGTTGGGTTTCGGCACTGAAGCTTTCTTT
TRBJ2-1 | NA | NA | TRBV7-6 | CASSPSGLSSYNEQFF | TGTGCCAGCAGCCCCAGCGGCCTGAGCTCCTACAATGAGCAGTTCTTC
TRBJ2-7 | NA | NA | TRBV5-6 | CASSWTEREQYF | TGTGCCAGCAGCTGGACAGAAAGGGAGCAGTACTTC
TRBJ1-1 | few | NA | TRBV2 | CASSEILGEAFF | TGTGCCAGCAGTGAGATTTTGGGTGAAGCTTTCTTT
TRBJ1-2 | NA | NA | TRBV4-1 | CASSQGGERLWGYTF | TGCGCCAGCAGCCAAGGAGGGGAGCGGCTATGGGGCTACACCTTC
TRBJ2-2 | few | NA | TRBV30 | CAWSWVETGELFF | TGTGCCTGGAGTTGGGTAGAGACCGGGGAGCTGTTTTTT
TRBJ2-7 | few | TRBD2 | TRBV3-1 | CASMAGGSPLNEQYF | TGTGCCAGCATGGCGGGGGGGAGCCCTCTGAACGAGCAGTACTTC
TRBJ2-2 | NA | TRBD1 | TRBV5-1 | CASSLVIRDRVPRRHTGELFF | TGCGCCAGCAGCTTGGTTATCCGGGACAGGGTCCCCCGCCGGCACACCGGGGAGCTGTTTTTT
TRBJ2-7 | NA | TRBD1 | TRBV2 | CASTGTGNSYEQYF | TGTGCCAGCACCGGGACAGGGAACTCCTACGAGCAGTACTTC
TRBJ2-7 | NA | TRBD2 | TRBV5-1 | CASSGGTSGWVSYEQYF | TGCGCCAGCAGCGGCGGGACTAGCGGGTGGGTCTCCTACGAGCAGTACTTC